The present T cell receptor (beta chain) was sequenced within a study of blood T cells in healthy people across ages. Overall study results and limits: Both higher diversity and more naive CD4+ cells marked long-lived donors when set against aged donors.

It was with a sample-barcoded 5' primer and a J-beta primer mix that a second PCR of about 6 to 11 cycles was run. TCRdb ran MiXCR on the 5' RACE reads and lists one entry per CDR3 protein. The data contain about 1.4 million distinct CDR3 sequences, 59% of them seen just once; the ten biggest clones take up 6.7%. The sample holds a few counts of this clonotype. Its antigen remains unidentified. Looked up from germline, CDR1 is MDHEN and CDR2 is SYDVKM. With 2 bases removed from V and 3 bases from J, the gap between germline ends came to 11 bases. The CDR3 has 15 residues. The sample comprised blood. The sequence derives from a young man in good health. This sequence joins TRBV28 and TRBJ2-4, with D maybe TRBD1 (6 bases). CDR3 residues: CASSLPGEDKNIQYF. CDR3 DNA sequence: TGTGCCAGCAGTTTACCAGGGGAAGACAAAAACATTCAGTACTTC.